This TCR beta chain was sequenced in a study of T cell repertoires in cytomegalovirus infection. Study-level information: Indicated by public TCR beta signatures were CMV infection and matching HLA type.

Germline assignment: CDR1 SGHNT and CDR2 YENEEA. The CDR3 totals 13 residues. V lost 5 bases and J lost 8, with 13 bases in between. For this clonotype: Its cognate antigen is unknown.

Study-wide results and limits: CMV-specific TCR beta clonotypes restricted by HLA-C dominated the ex vivo response.

TCRdb re-analysed the reads in MiXCR, keeping a single row per CDR3 protein. The data hold some 180,000 distinct CDR3 sequences, with 17% observed a single time. The J gene is TRBJ2-1, the V gene TRBV11-3, with D unclear. What was sequenced was CD8+ T cells from PBMCs. This TCR was sampled from a human donor in good health (CMV status not recorded). Some clones in this sample may be carry-over from other donors' samples. CDR3 loop: CASSPPGVHEQFF. Written as DNA, the CDR3 is TGTGCCAGCAGCCCCCCCGGAGTACATGAGCAGTTCTTC.